A single sample gave rise to the 18 T cell receptor beta chains below, sequenced in a study of blood T cell repertoires in COVID-19. Repertoires were generated with immunoSEQ multiplex PCR, while TCRdb's copy carries only in-frame clones and drops some. The data show fewer than 500,000 clones, approximately 90% seen once. The sequencing sample was made of peripheral blood. The source is a woman between 25 and 40 years old with acute or convalescent COVID-19.

In DNA, the CDR3 is TGTGCCAGCAGTGAAGGGCAAGACAGGGGGCTTAGAAGCTCCTACGAGCAGTACTTC. Its translation is CASSEGQDRGLRSSYEQYF. The chain links TRBV2 to TRBJ2-7; 10 bases are shared with TRBD1. The CDR3 runs to 19 residues. The V segment lost 1 base and the J segment 0 bases; nucleotides outside the gene matches: 12. CDR1 is SNHLY and CDR2 is FYNNEI in the germline V gene.

This clone has only one observation. The rearrangement links TRBV4-2 to TRBJ2-7, with 14 bases identical to TRBD2. Trimming removed 2 bases from V and 0 bases from J; junction bases left unmatched: 6. Per germline, CDR1 LGHNA and CDR2 YNFKEQ. The CDR3 length is 18 residues. CDR3 loop: CASSQNPGLAGASYEQYF. The DNA of the CDR3 is TGTGCCAGCAGCCAAAATCCGGGACTAGCGGGGGCCTCCTACGAGCAGTACTTC.

The chain has TRBV12-3 or TRBV12-4 and TRBJ2-3; unclear D gene. The CDR3 spans 11 residues. V was pared by 3 bases and J by 5 bases, with 3 bases between. The CDR3 here is CASSFGDTQYF. CDR3 in DNA: TGTGCCAGCAGTTTCGGAGATACGCAGTATTTT.

J is TRBJ2-1 and V is TRBV4-1, with D possibly being TRBD1 (5 bases). Germline-derived CDR1 and CDR2 are MGHRA and YSYEKL. This CDR3 comprises 16 residues. Trimming cost V 0 bases and J 2 bases, with 11 bases left between them. This chain's CDR3 is CASSQDEADTYNEQFF. The CDR3 coding sequence is TGCGCCAGCAGCCAAGATGAGGCGGACACCTACAATGAGCAGTTCTTC.

The CDR3 is CASSQGTGSHGYTF. DNA of the CDR3: TGCGCCAGCAGCCAAGGGACAGGCTCGCATGGCTACACCTTC. The J gene is TRBJ1-2, the V gene TRBV4-1, with TRBD1 identical over 7 bases. Trimming removed 1 base from V and 6 bases from J; junction bases left unmatched: 5. CDR3 length: 14 residues. Per germline, CDR1 MGHRA and CDR2 YSYEKL.

In its sample, this clone was seen a few times. The CDR3 DNA follows: TGTGCCAGCAGTCCCTGGGACAGGGCGCCGTTATTAGATACGCAGTATTTT. Its protein is CASSPWDRAPLLDTQYF. This chain links TRBV27 with TRBJ2-3; 9 bases are shared with TRBD1. The V segment lost 5 bases and the J segment 5 bases; nucleotides outside the gene matches: 14. Germline V gene sequence: CDR1 MNHEY, CDR2 SMNVEV (reference sequence). The CDR3 has 17 amino acids.

This clone has just one count. The chain joins TRBV20-1 to TRBJ2-7; TRBD2 aligns across 8 bases. The CDR3 sequence is 13 residues long. V dropped 3 bases and J dropped 2; count of bases not matched to a gene: 3. Germline CDR1 DFQATT, CDR2 SNEGSKA (reference sequence). The CDR3 sequence is CSASGGGPYEQYF. In nucleotides, the CDR3 is TGCAGTGCTAGTGGCGGGGGGCCCTACGAGCAGTACTTC.

The rearrangement joins TRBV7-3 to TRBJ2-7, with TRBD1 as a possible D gene (6 bases). V was cut by 2 bases and J by 7 bases, with 15 bases left in between. This CDR3 has 14 amino acids. Germline loops: CDR1 SGHTA, CDR2 FQGTGA. As DNA, the CDR3 is TGTGCCAGCAGCTTAGCCGGACAGTACAGTGAGCAGTACTTC. Residues: CASSLAGQYSEQYF. Full variable domain (outside the CDR3, taken from reference TRBV7-3 and TRBJ2-7): GAGVSQTPSNKVTEKGKYVELRCDPISGHTALYWYRQSLGQGPEFLIYFQGTGAADDSGLPNDRFFAVRPEGSVSTLKIQRTERGDSAVYLCASSLAGQYSEQYFGPGTRLTVT.

The chain couples TRBV13 to TRBJ2-7, with 8 bases aligning to TRBD2. The J segment lost 2 bases and the V segment lost 4 bases, leaving 16 bases of the junction unmatched. CDR1 and CDR2 (germline): PRHDT, FYEKMQ (reference sequence). The CDR3 runs 18 residues. The CDR3 loop is CASSSQGSGGTRAYEQYF. In nucleotides, the CDR3 is TGTGCCAGCAGCTCCCAGGGGAGCGGGGGAACTCGCGCCTACGAGCAGTACTTC.

This clone was observed a few times. This rearrangement joins TRBV12-2 to TRBJ1-1. TRBV12-2 is deemed a pseudogene. The CDR3 covers 14 residues. This CDR3 reads CASRFSRRRTEAFF. The CDR3 bases are TGTGCAAGTCGCTTCTCGCGTCGTCGAACTGAAGCTTTCTTT.

This clone has a single count. The chain couples TRBV15 to TRBJ2-7, with 7 bases fitting TRBD1. V shed 3 bases, J shed 2 bases, and the junction held 4 bases outside the gene matches. Germline lookup yields CDR1 LNHNV and CDR2 YYDKDF (reference sequence). The CDR3 extends over 14 amino acids. CDR3 DNA sequence: TGTGCCACCAGCAGTCGGACAGGAGCCTACGAGCAGTACTTC. This gives the protein CATSSRTGAYEQYF.

Only one count was recorded for this clone. V usage is TRBV15 and J usage is TRBJ1-4, with D perhaps TRBD1 (5 bases). Germline CDR1 is LNHNV and CDR2 is YYDKDF (reference sequence). Trimming stripped 5 bases from V and 5 bases from J, with 15 bases between. This CDR3 comprises 15 residues. The CDR3 DNA follows: TGTGCCACCAGCGGATGGGGCGGAGGGAATGAAAAACTGTTTTTT. Its protein product is CATSGWGGGNEKLFF.

The genes are TRBV11-2 and TRBJ2-3; D uncertain. With 5 bases removed from V and 3 bases from J, the gap between germline ends came to 12 bases. The CDR3 has 14 residues. Per the germline V gene, CDR1 is SGHAT and CDR2 is FQNNGV. CDR3 sequence reads: CASSPQIATDTQYF. The CDR3, as DNA: TGTGCCAGCAGCCCCCAAATAGCAACAGATACGCAGTATTTT. The full variable domain, rest sourced from reference TRBV11-2 and TRBJ2-3, is EAGVAQSPRYKIIEKRQSVAFWCNPISGHATLYWYQQILGQGPKLLIQFQNNGVVDDSQLPKDRFSAERLKGVDSTLKIQPAKLEDSAVYLCASSPQIATDTQYFGPGTRLTVL.

This clone showed up many times. The chain links TRBV7-9 to TRBJ2-2, with a weak D call TRBD2 (5 bases). Trimming stripped 3 bases from V and 2 bases from J, with 19 bases between. The CDR3 has 18 amino acids. Germline V gene data show CDR1 as SEHNR and CDR2 as FQNEAQ (reference sequence). CDR3 region: CASSFGRGRVDNTGELFF. CDR3 nucleotides: TGTGCCAGCAGCTTCGGTCGTGGGCGGGTGGATAACACCGGGGAGCTGTTTTTT.

The V gene is TRBV20-1, the J gene TRBJ2-1; 9 nucleotides agree with TRBD2. CDR1 and CDR2 from the germline V gene are DFQATT and SNEGSKA (reference sequence). V dropped 3 bases and J dropped 0; count of bases not matched to a gene: 15. The CDR3 spans 19 residues. CDR3 DNA: TGCAGTGCTAGTCTATGGGGCGGGGGGGCCCTTAGCTCCTACAATGAGCAGTTCTTC. Translating gives CSASLWGGGALSSYNEQFF.

This chain links TRBV19 with TRBJ2-2; the D is unclear. Germline V lookup: CDR1 LNHDA, CDR2 SQIVND (reference sequence). The CDR3 is 13 amino acids. Trimming took 7 bases from V and 2 from J, leaving 8 bases between them. Written as DNA, the CDR3 is TGTGCCAGTACCGCTATAAACACCGGGGAGCTGTTTTTT. This encodes CASTAINTGELFF.

This clone has only a few counts. The chain recombines TRBV5-1 with TRBJ1-1, with D unclear. Germline assignment: CDR1 SGHRS and CDR2 YFSETQ. The CDR3 runs 14 residues. V was trimmed by 3 bases and J by 0 bases, leaving 9 bases between them. CDR3 amino acids: CASSYETLNTEAFF. The CDR3 DNA reads TGCGCCAGCAGCTACGAAACATTGAACACTGAAGCTTTCTTT.

CDR3 DNA sequence: TGTGCCAGCAGTTACGGGGCAGAGCACTACGAGCAGTACTTC. It translates to CASSYGAEHYEQYF. The V gene is TRBV6-5, the J gene TRBJ2-7; weak D call: TRBD1 (5 bases). This CDR3 spans 14 amino acids. V dropped 2 bases and J dropped 3 bases, with 11 bases sitting between them. Germline loops: CDR1 MNHEY, CDR2 SVGAGI.